The 32 T cell receptor beta chains below come from one sample, sequenced in a study of blood T cell repertoires in COVID-19. TCRdb keeps only in-frame clones here, not all; method: immunoSEQ multiplex PCR. Among over 130,000 clones, roughly 80% were seen once, and the ten largest hold roughly 8.9%. The sequencing sample was made of peripheral blood. These receptors were collected from a woman aged 45-59 years with active or convalescent COVID-19.

The chain recombines TRBV29-1 with TRBJ2-3; D is perhaps TRBD2 (5 bases). The CDR3 spans 14 residues. The germline V gene encodes CDR1 SQVTM and CDR2 ANQGSEA. V was shortened by 4 bases and J by 4 bases, with 15 bases between the two germline ends. The CDR3 coding sequence is TGCAGCGTTGCCGGGCTCTCCGGGGCAGATACGCAGTATTTT. This gives the protein CSVAGLSGADTQYF.

This rearrangement joins TRBV6-1 to TRBJ2-5; a possible D gene is TRBD2 (5 bases). Germline V CDR1 and CDR2: MNHNS, SASEGT. The CDR3 contains 15 residues. The V gene lost 2 bases and the J gene lost 5 bases, with 15 bases spanning the gap. The CDR3 coding sequence is TGTGCCAGCAGTGAAATGTTCCCGGGGTGGGAGACCCAGTACTTC. Its translation is CASSEMFPGWETQYF.

The V call is TRBV6-1, the J call TRBJ1-1; D is perhaps TRBD1 (6 bases). V dropped 5 bases and J dropped 8 bases, with 15 bases sitting between them. CDR1 and CDR2 from the germline V gene are MNHNS and SASEGT. This CDR3 is 13 amino acids long. The CDR3 loop is CASSPPTGNEAFF. The DNA of the CDR3 is TGTGCCAGCAGTCCCCCCACAGGGAACGAAGCTTTCTTT.

The chain combines TRBV7-2 with TRBJ1-5; the D is unclear. CDR1 and CDR2 (germline): SGHTA, FQGNSA. The length of the CDR3 is 14 residues. V lost 5 bases and J lost 0, with 8 bases in between. The DNA for the CDR3 is TGTGCCAGCAGCATGGCATATAGCAATCAGCCCCAGCATTTT. Protein product: CASSMAYSNQPQHF.

Details on this clone: Only one base separates this from a far larger clonotype, so it likely reflects a read error. The V call is TRBV7-9, the J call TRBJ2-7; the match to TRBD1 covers 7 bases. J lost 4 bases, V lost 4 bases, and 1 base had no gene match. The CDR3 is made up of 12 amino acids. The germline CDR1 and CDR2 sequences are SEHNR and FQNEAQ (reference sequence). DNA for the CDR3: TGTGCCAGCAGCTGGGACAGTTACGAGCAGTACTTC. Translated, it gives CASSWDSYEQYF.

V gene TRBV5-1 combines with J gene TRBJ2-7; 8 bases map to TRBD2. CDR3 size: 14 residues. V trimming: 9 bases; J trimming: 6 bases; junction bases outside the gene matches: 14. CDR1 SGHRS and CDR2 YFSETQ come from the germline V gene. The CDR3 DNA is TGCGCCACCCGACTAGCGTCGGAAGCGGGCGAGCAGTACTTC. Translated, it gives CATRLASEAGEQYF.

The chain couples TRBV7-9 to TRBJ2-3; tentatively, D is TRBD2 (5 bases). The germline V and J ends were trimmed by 6 bases and 2 bases, with 15 bases remaining between them. Germline V gene sequence: CDR1 SEHNR, CDR2 FQNEAQ (reference sequence). This CDR3 is built from 15 residues. The CDR3: CASSALQRDTDTQYF. The CDR3, as DNA: TGTGCCAGCAGTGCTTTACAGAGGGACACAGATACGCAGTATTTT. The full variable domain, completed using reference TRBV7-9 and TRBJ2-3, is DTGVSQNPRHKITKRGQNVTFRCDPISEHNRLYWYRQTLGQGPEFLTYFQNEAQLEKSRLLSDRFSAERPKGSFSTLEIQRTEQGDSAMYLCASSALQRDTDTQYFGPGTRLTVL.

This clone was counted a few times. The gene calls are TRBV2 and TRBJ1-2, with D unclear. V was cut by 7 bases and J by 4 bases, with 16 bases left in between. Germline V gives CDR1 SNHLY, CDR2 FYNNEI. This CDR3 is built from 14 residues. The CDR3 loop reads CASTLETPIYGYTF. The CDR3, as DNA: TGTGCCAGCACCCTTGAAACACCAATCTATGGCTACACCTTC.

The rearrangement uses TRBV13 and TRBJ1-1; D might be TRBD1 (5 bases). CDR3 size: 14 residues. Germline V CDR1 and CDR2: PRHDT, FYEKMQ (reference sequence). Trimming removed 5 bases at V and 1 base at J, with 11 bases between. CDR3 sequence reads: CASSPGLGNTEAFF. DNA for the CDR3: TGTGCCAGCAGCCCGGGACTGGGGAACACTGAAGCTTTCTTT.

The chain has TRBV2 and TRBJ2-6; 11 bases match TRBD1. Germline V lookup: CDR1 SNHLY, CDR2 FYNNEI. The CDR3 runs 16 residues. V lost 6 bases and J lost 2; bases outside the gene matches: 3. DNA of the CDR3: TGTGCCAGCAGCAGGACAGGGGGCACTGGGGCCAACGTCCTGACTTTC. Amino acids: CASSRTGGTGANVLTF.

The rearrangement links TRBV7-2 to TRBJ1-2, with 8 bases that match TRBD1. Germline CDR1 is SGHTA and CDR2 is FQGNSA. V lost 8 bases, J lost 5 bases, and 7 bases stayed unmatched. There are 13 residues in the CDR3. The CDR3 sequence is CASGQGAGYGYTF. For the CDR3, the DNA is TGTGCCAGCGGCCAGGGGGCTGGGTATGGCTACACCTTC.

The chain combines TRBV25-1 with TRBJ1-1; the D gene is possibly TRBD1 (6 bases). The CDR3 is made up of 15 amino acids. Trimming removed 3 bases from V and 0 bases from J, with 11 bases in between. Germline-derived CDR1 and CDR2 are MGHDK and SYGVNS. CDR3 coding DNA: TGTGCCAGCAGTGAGCGAGGGGGAATGAACACTGAAGCTTTCTTT. Amino acids: CASSERGGMNTEAFF.

CDR3 sequence: CASSLEGGTGYSPLHF. For the CDR3, the DNA is TGTGCCAGCAGCTTAGAAGGAGGGACAGGGTATTCACCCCTCCACTTT. The chain combines TRBV7-2 with TRBJ1-6, with TRBD1 identical over 9 bases. This CDR3 is built from 16 residues. V was pared by 1 base and J by 8 bases, with 6 bases of the junction left unmatched. In germline, CDR1 is SGHTA, CDR2 FQGNSA.

The gene calls are TRBV19 and TRBJ2-5; a possible D gene is TRBD1 (6 bases). Germline V CDR1 and CDR2: LNHDA, SQIVND (reference sequence). CDR3 size: 16 residues. V was cut by 5 bases and J by 1 base, with 17 bases left in between. The CDR3 region has the DNA TGTGCCAGTAGTCCCCTCGAAGGGGGATCCCAAGAGACCCAGTACTTC. This gives the protein CASSPLEGGSQETQYF.

This clone was seen only a few times. V is TRBV9 and J is TRBJ2-2; D gene ambiguous. V shed 4 bases and J shed 3 bases, with 7 bases lying between them. This CDR3 has 13 residues. Germline V gives CDR1 SGDLS, CDR2 YYNGEE. CDR3 sequence (DNA): TGTGCCAGCAGCCCTACCGACACCGGGGAGCTGTTTTTT. Residues: CASSPTDTGELFF. The full variable domain, completed using reference TRBV9 and TRBJ2-2, is DSGVTQTPKHLITATGQRVTLRCSPRSGDLSVYWYQQSLDQGLQFLIQYYNGEERAKGNILERFSAQQFPDLHSELNLSSLELGDSALYFCASSPTDTGELFFGEGSRLTVL.

The rearrangement uses TRBV15 and TRBJ1-5; D remains ambiguous. Trimming removed 5 bases at V and 1 base at J, with 12 bases between. CDR1 LNHNV and CDR2 YYDKDF come from the germline V gene (reference sequence). The CDR3 covers 15 residues. CDR3 protein: CATSLLTGSNQPQHF. The CDR3 DNA sequence: TGTGCCACCAGCCTACTAACGGGAAGCAATCAGCCCCAGCATTTT.

In DNA form, the CDR3 reads TGTGCCTGGAGAGGGGCGCGGGGCTATGGCTACACCTTC. Amino acids: CAWRGARGYGYTF. The chain is built from TRBV30 and TRBJ1-2; possible D gene TRBD1, 5 bases. Trimming stripped 3 bases from V and 4 bases from J, with 12 bases between. Germline V gene data show CDR1 as GTSNPN and CDR2 as SVGIG (reference sequence). This CDR3 spans 13 amino acids.

As to this clone: This sample includes further DNA sequences coding for the same CDR3. The chain combines TRBV3-1 (or the pseudogene TRBV3-2) with TRBJ2-5, with D hard to call. In germline, CDR1 is LGHDT, CDR2 YNNKEL (reference sequence). V was clipped by 1 base and J by 4 bases, with 4 bases between them. The CDR3 loop spans 12 amino acids. CDR3 sequence: CASSQGGETQYF. CDR3 bases: TGTGCCAGCAGCCAAGGAGGAGAGACCCAGTACTTC.

The chain couples TRBV11-1 to TRBJ1-2; TRBD1 agrees at 8 bases. CDR3 length equals 13 residues. Germline CDR1 SGHAT, CDR2 FQDESV (reference sequence). V shed 8 bases and J 6 bases; nucleotides not matched to a gene: 8. DNA of the CDR3: TGTGCCAGCGGTCCTCAGGGGGCGAATGGCTACACCTTC. Protein: CASGPQGANGYTF.

The genes are TRBV6-2 or TRBV6-3 and TRBJ2-1, with a weak D call TRBD1 (6 bases). The V and J ends lost 1 base and 4 bases respectively, with 8 bases between them. CDR3 size: 14 residues. Per the germline V gene, CDR1 is MNHEY and CDR2 is SVGEGT. CDR3 sequence (DNA): TGTGCCAGCAGTTACTGGGGGCCGTACAATGAGCAGTTCTTC. Translating it yields CASSYWGPYNEQFF.

The V gene is TRBV14, the J gene TRBJ2-2; a weak D match, TRBD2 (5 bases). The CDR3 is 14 amino acids. V lost 6 bases, J lost 2 bases, and 10 bases lay in between. The V gene's germline CDR1 is SGHDN and CDR2 FVKESK. CDR3 residues: CASSRDYNTGELFF. CDR3 sequence (DNA): TGTGCCAGCAGTCGAGACTACAACACCGGGGAGCTGTTTTTT.

The J gene is TRBJ1-4, the V gene TRBV27; D gene unclear. The V end was cut by 0 bases, the J end by 6 bases, with 14 bases between. Germline CDR1 and CDR2: MNHEY and SMNVEV (reference sequence). This CDR3 is 16 amino acids long. In nucleotides, the CDR3 is TGTGCCAGCAGTTTATCGCCCGGGGTCGTCGATGAAAAACTGTTTTTT. Encoded protein: CASSLSPGVVDEKLFF.

This chain joins TRBV4-2 and TRBJ1-2, with 8 bases identical to TRBD1. There are 14 residues in the CDR3. Trimming took 1 base from V and 6 from J; bases not matched to a gene: 4. Germline V gene sequence: CDR1 LGHNA, CDR2 YNFKEQ. CDR3 region: CASSQGPTGDGYTF. The DNA for the CDR3 is TGTGCCAGCAGCCAAGGACCGACAGGGGATGGCTACACCTTC.

The chain recombines TRBV24-1 with TRBJ1-5; 11 bases line up with TRBD1. Germline trimming cut 10 bases from V and 1 base from J; bases unmatched to any gene: 2. There are 14 residues in the CDR3. Germline CDR1 KGHDR, CDR2 SFDVKD. CDR3: CATGQGVSNQPQHF. The CDR3 DNA reads TGTGCCACGGGACAGGGGGTAAGCAATCAGCCCCAGCATTTT.

The gene calls are TRBV5-1 and TRBJ2-5; TRBD1 aligns across 8 bases. Germline V lookup: CDR1 SGHRS, CDR2 YFSETQ. J was trimmed by 5 bases and V by 3 bases; bases with no gene match: 9. The CDR3 sequence is 15 residues long. CDR3 bases: TGCGCCAGCAGCTGGAGGCCCACAGGGGGGGAGACCCAGTACTTC. Protein sequence: CASSWRPTGGETQYF.

The gene calls are TRBV29-1 and TRBJ2-4, with 7 bases aligning to TRBD1. The CDR3 runs 13 residues. V was pared by 4 bases and J by 7 bases, with 7 bases of the junction left unmatched. Germline V gene sequence: CDR1 SQVTM, CDR2 ANQGSEA. The CDR3: CSVVHGTANIQYF. CDR3 nucleotide sequence: TGCAGCGTTGTTCACGGGACAGCTAACATTCAGTACTTC.

The chain has TRBV21-1 and TRBJ1-4; TRBD1, the table's D call, lacks a check against the DNA. TRBV21-1 is annotated as a pseudogene. The CDR3 length is 16 residues. CDR3 coding DNA: TGTGCCAGCAGCAGAGGATCAAGGGGGCTCGGTGAAAAACTGTTTTTT. Encoded protein: CASSRGSRGLGEKLFF.

The CDR3, as DNA: TGCGCCAGCAGCTCAGCCGGGACAGTCTCCTACGAGCAGTACTTC. Its protein is CASSSAGTVSYEQYF. This rearrangement joins TRBV5-1 to TRBJ2-7; 7 bases fit TRBD1. In germline, CDR1 is SGHRS, CDR2 YFSETQ. This CDR3 has 15 residues. V lost 3 bases and J lost 0; bases outside the gene matches: 6. The full variable domain, rest sourced from reference TRBV5-1 and TRBJ2-7, is KAGVTQTPRYLIKTRGQQVTLSCSPISGHRSVSWYQQTPGQGLQFLFEYFSETQRNKGNFPGRFSGRQFSNSRSEMNVSTLELGDSALYLCASSSAGTVSYEQYFGPGTRLTVT.

The genes are TRBV7-9 and TRBJ1-2; a weak D match, TRBD1 (6 bases). V was trimmed by 5 bases and J by 4 bases, leaving 14 bases between them. Germline values: CDR1 SEHNR, CDR2 FQNEAQ (reference sequence). The CDR3 has 14 residues. The CDR3 loop is CASSPRTALYGYTF. CDR3 DNA: TGTGCCAGCAGCCCAAGGACAGCCCTCTATGGCTACACCTTC.

V gene TRBV6-5 combines with J gene TRBJ1-1, with a weak D call TRBD1 (6 bases). Trimming stripped 6 bases from V and 5 bases from J, with 16 bases between. The CDR3 has 14 amino acids. Per the germline V gene, CDR1 is MNHEY and CDR2 is SVGAGI. CDR3 DNA sequence: TGTGCCAGCAGGAGACTACAGGGTGGAACTGAAGCTTTCTTT. Amino acid sequence: CASRRLQGGTEAFF.

The chain carries TRBV3-1 (or the pseudogene TRBV3-2) and TRBJ1-2; D perhaps matches TRBD1 (5 bases). V shed 1 base and J shed 8 bases, with 14 bases lying between them. The CDR3 is 14 residues long. The V gene's germline CDR1 is LGHDT and CDR2 YNNKEL (reference sequence). The CDR3 spells CASSQVRARGGYTF. In DNA, the CDR3 is TGTGCCAGCAGCCAAGTTCGGGCGCGGGGCGGCTACACCTTC.

This chain connects TRBV7-8 to TRBJ1-2; TRBD1 matches at 8 bases. Trimming took 5 bases from V and 4 from J; bases not matched to a gene: 9. This CDR3 has 15 residues. The germline V gene encodes CDR1 SGHVS and CDR2 FQNEAQ. The CDR3 sequence: CASSIQTGEPYGYTF. The CDR3, as DNA: TGTGCCAGCAGCATCCAGACAGGGGAACCCTATGGCTACACCTTC.